This T cell receptor (beta chain) was retrieved from a study of blood T cell repertoires in COVID-19. Study details: Collection of acute and convalescent COVID-19 samples took place in the United States, Italy and Spain. Sample material is recorded as cDNA or gDNA derived from T cells, B-cell-depleted T cells, or PBMCs.

Original handling: For nucleated cells, counts were estimated from reference gene primer amplification. Generated by immunoSEQ multiplex PCR, the TCRdb table keeps only in-frame clones and is missing some. V, J and clone size are taken as reported in that table, and D and trimming were inferred from the DNA itself. The sample shows roughly 81,000 clones, 75% to 90% of them seen only once. CDR1 LGHNA and CDR2 YSLEER come from the germline V gene. The CDR3 loop spans 19 amino acids. The V segment lost 4 bases and the J segment 8 bases; nucleotides outside the gene matches: 19. This receptor was identified in an older man with active or convalescent COVID-19. Material for sequencing was peripheral blood. V gene TRBV4-3 combines with J gene TRBJ2-1, with 11 positions matching TRBD2. The CDR3 DNA sequence: TGCGCCAGCAGCCGAAATGGGCTAGCGGGGGGAAATCTCCCCGATGAGCAGTTCTTC. This translates into CASSRNGLAGGNLPDEQFF.